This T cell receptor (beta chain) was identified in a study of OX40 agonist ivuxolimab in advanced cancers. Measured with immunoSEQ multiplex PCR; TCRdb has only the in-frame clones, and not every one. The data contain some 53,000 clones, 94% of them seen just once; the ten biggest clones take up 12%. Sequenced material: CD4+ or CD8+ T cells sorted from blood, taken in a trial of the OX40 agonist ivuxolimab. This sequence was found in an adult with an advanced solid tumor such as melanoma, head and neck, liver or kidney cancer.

The CDR3 DNA is TGTGCCAGCAGCTTACCGCGTCAGAACACGAACACCGGGGAGCTGTTTTTT. This sequence encodes CASSLPRQNTNTGELFF. The rearrangement uses TRBV11-2 and TRBJ2-2; no reliable D call. The CDR3 is made up of 17 amino acids. With 2 bases removed from V and 0 bases from J, the gap between germline ends came to 13 bases. Per the germline V gene, CDR1 is SGHAT and CDR2 is FQNNGV.